Listed below are T cell receptor beta chains from one sample, sequenced in a study of blood T cell repertoires in COVID-19. Sequenced by immunoSEQ multiplex PCR; TCRdb stores in-frame clones only, minus some. The table shows some 260,000 clones, with about 88% occurring only once. The sample taken for sequencing was PBMCs or T cells enriched from blood (not recorded which). The origin of the receptors is a man between 25 and 39 years old with acute COVID-19. CDR3s include the opening cysteine and the closing phenylalanine or tryptophan. The D gene is left open where the match is weak.

D gene	V gene	J gene	CDR3 protein	CDR3 DNA
TRBD1	TRBV9	TRBJ1-1	CASSARQGAYGVTTEAFF	TGTGCCAGCAGCGCGAGACAGGGGGCGTACGGTGTTACCACTGAAGCTTTCTTT
TRBD1	TRBV19	TRBJ1-2	CASRDRGGNGYTF	TGTGCCAGCCGGGACAGGGGAGGGAATGGCTACACCTTC
.	TRBV28	TRBJ1-2	CASSLRPRLPGYTF	TGTGCCAGCAGTTTAAGACCCCGACTTCCTGGCTACACCTTC
.	TRBV27	TRBJ1-6	CASSSISSYNSPLHF	TGTGCCAGCAGTTCAATCAGCTCCTATAATTCACCCCTCCACTTT
TRBD1	TRBV3-1/TRBV3-2	TRBJ1-6	CASSDTGGPLHF	TGTGCCAGCAGTGACACAGGGGGACCCCTCCACTTT
.	TRBV27	TRBJ1-2	CASSPGQAGYGYTF	TGTGCCAGCAGTCCCGGGCAGGCGGGCTATGGCTACACCTTC
TRBD1	TRBV10-2	TRBJ2-3	CASSEFYRGADTQYF	TGCGCCAGCAGTGAGTTCTACAGGGGGGCAGATACGCAGTATTTT
TRBD1	TRBV5-6	TRBJ1-4	CASHGGQGHNEKLFF	TGTGCCAGCCATGGGGGACAGGGACACAATGAAAAACTGTTTTTT
TRBD1	TRBV5-4	TRBJ1-2	CASSERPGQGQDGYTF	TGTGCCAGCAGCGAGAGGCCGGGACAGGGTCAGGATGGCTACACCTTC
.	TRBV11-3	TRBJ2-1	CASSPRGASGSSYNEQFF	TGTGCCAGCAGCCCCCGGGGGGCGAGCGGATCCTCCTACAATGAGCAGTTCTTC